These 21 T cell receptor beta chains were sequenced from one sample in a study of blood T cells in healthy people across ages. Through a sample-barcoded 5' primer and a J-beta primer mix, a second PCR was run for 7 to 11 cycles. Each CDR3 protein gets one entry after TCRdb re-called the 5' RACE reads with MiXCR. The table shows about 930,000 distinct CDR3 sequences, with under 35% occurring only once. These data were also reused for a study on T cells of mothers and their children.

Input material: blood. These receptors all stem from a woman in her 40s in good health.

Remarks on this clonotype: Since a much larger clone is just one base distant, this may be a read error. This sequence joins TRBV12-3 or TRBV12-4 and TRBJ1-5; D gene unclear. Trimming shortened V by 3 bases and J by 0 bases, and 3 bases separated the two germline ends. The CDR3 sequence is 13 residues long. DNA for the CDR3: TGTGCCAGCAGTTTTGCTAGCAATCAGCCCCAGCATTTT. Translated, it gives CASSFASNQPQHF.

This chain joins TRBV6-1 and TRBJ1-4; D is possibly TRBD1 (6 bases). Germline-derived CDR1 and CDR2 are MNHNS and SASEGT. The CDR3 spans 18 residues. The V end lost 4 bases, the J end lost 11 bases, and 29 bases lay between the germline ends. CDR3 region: CASSANRAGQLDREKLFF. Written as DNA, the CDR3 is TGTGCCAGCAGTGCAAACAGGGCGGGGCAACTCGACCGAGAGAAACTGTTTTTT.

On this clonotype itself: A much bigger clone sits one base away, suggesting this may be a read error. CDR3 sequence reads: CASSLFLEETQYF. The CDR3 nucleotides read TGTGCCAGCAGCTTATTCCTAGAAGAGACCCAGTACTTC. The V gene is TRBV7-2, the J gene TRBJ2-5; D gene unclear. The V and J ends lost 2 bases and 3 bases respectively, with 7 bases between them. CDR3 size: 13 residues. Germline assignment: CDR1 SGHTA and CDR2 FQGNSA.

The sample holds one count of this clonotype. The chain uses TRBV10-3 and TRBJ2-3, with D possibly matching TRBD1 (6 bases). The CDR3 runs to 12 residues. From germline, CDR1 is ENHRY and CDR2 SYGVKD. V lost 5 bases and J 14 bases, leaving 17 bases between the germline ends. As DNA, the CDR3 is TGTGCCATCAGTACAGGGCAAGAGACCCGGTATTTT. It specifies CAISTGQETRYF.

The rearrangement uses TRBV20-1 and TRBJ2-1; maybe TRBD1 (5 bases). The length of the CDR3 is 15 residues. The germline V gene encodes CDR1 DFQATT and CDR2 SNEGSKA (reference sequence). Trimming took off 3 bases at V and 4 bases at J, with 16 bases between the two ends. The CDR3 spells CSARLLVGAYNEQFF. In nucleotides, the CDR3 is TGCAGTGCTAGGCTCCTCGTAGGGGCGTACAATGAGCAGTTCTTC.

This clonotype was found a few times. The chain's CDR3 is CASSISGGAAQETQYF. CDR3 nucleotide sequence: TGCGCCAGCAGCATATCAGGGGGCGCCGCGCAAGAGACCCAGTACTTC. The chain has TRBV5-1 and TRBJ2-5; 8 bases map to TRBD1. This CDR3 has 16 amino acids. Unmatched junction bases numbered 10, after V lost 4 bases and J lost 2 bases. Germline V lookup: CDR1 SGHRS, CDR2 YFSETQ.

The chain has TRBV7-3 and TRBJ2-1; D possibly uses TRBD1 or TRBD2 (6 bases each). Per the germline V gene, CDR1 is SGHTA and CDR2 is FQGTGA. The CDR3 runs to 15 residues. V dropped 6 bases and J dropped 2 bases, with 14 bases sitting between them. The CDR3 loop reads CASSPPGAAYNEQFF. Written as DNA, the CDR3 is TGTGCCAGCAGTCCCCCGGGGGCGGCCTACAATGAGCAGTTCTTC.

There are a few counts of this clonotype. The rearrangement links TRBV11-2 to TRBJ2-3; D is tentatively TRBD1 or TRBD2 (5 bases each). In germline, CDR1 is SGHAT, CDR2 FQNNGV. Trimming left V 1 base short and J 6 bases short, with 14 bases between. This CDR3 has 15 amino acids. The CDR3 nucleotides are TGTGCCAGCAGCTTAGTTGGGACCCGTGGCGATACGCAGTATTTT. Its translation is CASSLVGTRGDTQYF.

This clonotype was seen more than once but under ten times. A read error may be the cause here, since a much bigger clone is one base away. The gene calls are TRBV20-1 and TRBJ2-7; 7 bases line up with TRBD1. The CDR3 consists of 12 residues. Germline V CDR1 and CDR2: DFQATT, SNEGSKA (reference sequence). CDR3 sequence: CRARDRVGEQYF. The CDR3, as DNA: TGCAGGGCTAGGGACAGAGTGGGCGAGCAGTACTTC.

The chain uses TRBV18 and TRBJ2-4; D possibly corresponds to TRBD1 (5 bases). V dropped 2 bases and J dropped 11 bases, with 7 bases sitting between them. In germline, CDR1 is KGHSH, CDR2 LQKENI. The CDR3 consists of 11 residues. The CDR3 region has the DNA TGTGCCAGCTCACCAGGGGCCGTTCAGTACTTC. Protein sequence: CASSPGAVQYF.

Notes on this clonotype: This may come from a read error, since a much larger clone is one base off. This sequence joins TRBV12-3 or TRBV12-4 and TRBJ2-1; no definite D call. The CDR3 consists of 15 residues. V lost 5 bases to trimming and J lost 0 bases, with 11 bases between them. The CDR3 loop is CASSEDNYSYNEQFF. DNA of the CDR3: TGTGCCAGCAGTGAAGACAATTACTCCTACAATGAGCAGTTCTTC.

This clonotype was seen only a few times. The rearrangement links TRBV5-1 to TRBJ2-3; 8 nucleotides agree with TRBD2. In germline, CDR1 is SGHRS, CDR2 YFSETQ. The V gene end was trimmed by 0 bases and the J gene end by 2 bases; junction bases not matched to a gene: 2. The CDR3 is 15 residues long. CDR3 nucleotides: TGCGCCAGCAGCTTGGGGACTAGCTTCACAGATACGCAGTATTTT. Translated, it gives CASSLGTSFTDTQYF.

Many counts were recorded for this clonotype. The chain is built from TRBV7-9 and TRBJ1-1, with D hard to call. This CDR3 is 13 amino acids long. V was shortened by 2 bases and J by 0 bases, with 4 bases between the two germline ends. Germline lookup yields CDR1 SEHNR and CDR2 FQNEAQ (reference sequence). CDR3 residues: CASSLQLNTEAFF. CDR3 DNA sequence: TGTGCCAGCAGCTTACAGCTGAACACTGAAGCTTTCTTT.

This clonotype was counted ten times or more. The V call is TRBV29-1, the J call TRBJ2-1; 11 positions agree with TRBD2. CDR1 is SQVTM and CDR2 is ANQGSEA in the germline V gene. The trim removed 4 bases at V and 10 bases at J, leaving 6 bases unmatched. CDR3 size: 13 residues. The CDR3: CSVGSGGAREQFF. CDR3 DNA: TGCAGCGTTGGTAGCGGGGGGGCAAGGGAGCAGTTCTTC.

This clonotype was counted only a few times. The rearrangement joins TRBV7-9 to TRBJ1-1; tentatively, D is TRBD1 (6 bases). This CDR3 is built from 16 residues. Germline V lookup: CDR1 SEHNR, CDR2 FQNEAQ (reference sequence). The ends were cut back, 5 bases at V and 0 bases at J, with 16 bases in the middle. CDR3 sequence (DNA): TGTGCCAGCAGCCCCATGTTGAGGGACATGAACACTGAAGCTTTCTTT. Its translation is CASSPMLRDMNTEAFF.

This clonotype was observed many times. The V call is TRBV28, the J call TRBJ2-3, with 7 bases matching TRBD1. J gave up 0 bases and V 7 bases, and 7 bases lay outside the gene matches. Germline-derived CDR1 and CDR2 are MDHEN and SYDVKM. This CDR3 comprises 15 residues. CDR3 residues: CASTSTGLSTDTQYF. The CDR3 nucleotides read TGTGCCAGCACCTCGACAGGGTTGAGCACAGATACGCAGTATTTT.

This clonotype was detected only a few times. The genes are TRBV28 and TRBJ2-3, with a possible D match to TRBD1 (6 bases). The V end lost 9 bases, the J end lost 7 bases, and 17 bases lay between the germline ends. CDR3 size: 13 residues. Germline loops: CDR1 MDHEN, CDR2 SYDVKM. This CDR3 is CASFPGHQNTQYF. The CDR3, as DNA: TGTGCCAGTTTCCCGGGACATCAAAATACGCAGTATTTT.

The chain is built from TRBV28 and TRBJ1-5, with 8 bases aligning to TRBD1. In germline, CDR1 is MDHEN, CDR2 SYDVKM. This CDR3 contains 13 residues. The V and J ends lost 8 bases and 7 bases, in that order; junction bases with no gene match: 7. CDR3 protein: CASWGDRRQPQHF. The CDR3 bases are TGTGCCAGCTGGGGGGACAGGCGCCAGCCCCAGCATTTT. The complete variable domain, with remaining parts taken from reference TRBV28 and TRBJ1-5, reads DVKVTQSSRYLVKRTGEKVFLECVQDMDHENMFWYRQDPGLGLRLIYFSYDVKMKEKGDIPEGYSVSREKKERFSLILESASTNQTSMYLCASWGDRRQPQHFGDGTRLSIL.

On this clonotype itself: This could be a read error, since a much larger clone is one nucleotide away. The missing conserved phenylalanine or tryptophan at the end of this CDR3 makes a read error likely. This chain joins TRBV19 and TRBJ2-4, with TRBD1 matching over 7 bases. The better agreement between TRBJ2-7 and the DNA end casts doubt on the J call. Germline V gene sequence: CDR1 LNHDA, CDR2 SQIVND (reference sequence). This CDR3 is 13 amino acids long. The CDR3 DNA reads TGTGCCAGTAGAAACAGGGGAACCTACGAGCAGTACTGC. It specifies CASRNRGTYEQYC.

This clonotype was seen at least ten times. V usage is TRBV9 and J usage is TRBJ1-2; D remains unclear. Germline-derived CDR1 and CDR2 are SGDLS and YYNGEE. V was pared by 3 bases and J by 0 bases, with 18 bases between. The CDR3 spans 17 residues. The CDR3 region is CASSGYSSLGANYGYTF. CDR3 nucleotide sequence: TGTGCCAGCAGCGGCTACTCTAGTCTCGGGGCTAACTATGGCTACACCTTC.

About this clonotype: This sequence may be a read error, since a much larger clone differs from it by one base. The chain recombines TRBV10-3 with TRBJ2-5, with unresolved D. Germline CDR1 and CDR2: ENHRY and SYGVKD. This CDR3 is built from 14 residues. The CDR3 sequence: CVISDFKDQETQYF. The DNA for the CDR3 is TGTGTCATCAGTGATTTTAAGGACCAAGAGACCCAGTACTTC.